The 23 T cell receptor beta chains given below trace back to one sample, sequenced in a study of technical replicates of blood from a few donors. Sequencing was performed with immunoSEQ multiplex PCR; in TCRdb, only in-frame clones are kept and a portion is missing. The sample consists of over 50,000 clones, approximately 84% of them appearing once. Sequenced input: PBMCs. All receptors come from a human donor in good health. Some clones in this sample may be carry-over from other donors' samples.

This clone was recorded only once. The rearrangement links TRBV9 to TRBJ2-3; the D gene is possibly TRBD2 (6 bases). Germline CDR1 is SGDLS and CDR2 is YYNGEE. The length of the CDR3 is 14 residues. V dropped 0 bases and J dropped 7 bases, with 12 bases sitting between them. CDR3 amino acids: CASSVGGDLNTQYF. The CDR3 nucleotides are TGTGCCAGCAGCGTAGGCGGGGACTTAAATACGCAGTATTTT.

The chain has TRBV18 and TRBJ1-1, with 9 bases matching TRBD1. CDR1 and CDR2 from the germline V gene are KGHSH and LQKENI. V was clipped by 3 bases and J by 4 bases; unmatched bases: 6. The CDR3 covers 15 residues. The CDR3 reads CASSPPGTGTTEAFF. As DNA, the CDR3 is TGTGCCAGCTCACCGCCCGGGACAGGGACCACTGAAGCTTTCTTT.

The rearrangement links TRBV29-1 to TRBJ2-3; D may be TRBD2 (5 bases). The CDR3 sequence is 13 residues long. The V gene's germline CDR1 is SQVTM and CDR2 ANQGSEA. V dropped 5 bases and J dropped 5 bases, with 14 bases sitting between them. DNA for the CDR3: TGCAGCGTTAGCGGAGGTGGATTAGATACGCAGTATTTT. The encoded protein is CSVSGGGLDTQYF.

The gene calls are TRBV5-1 and TRBJ1-2, with 9 bases matching TRBD1. The CDR3 is 15 residues long. The germline V gene has CDR1 SGHRS and CDR2 YFSETQ. J gave up 4 bases and V 4 bases, and 8 bases lay outside the gene matches. The DNA of the CDR3 is TGCGCCAGCAGCCTTATGGGACAGGGCGTCTATGGCTACACCTTC. Protein product: CASSLMGQGVYGYTF.

The chain combines TRBV4-3 with TRBJ2-1, with 7 positions matching TRBD2. Trimming at V came to 4 bases and at J to 8 bases, leaving 11 bases not matched to a gene. Germline V gives CDR1 LGHNA, CDR2 YSLEER. This CDR3 region has 15 residues. The chain's CDR3 is CASSRQSGIIDEQFF. DNA of the CDR3: TGCGCCAGCAGCCGTCAAAGCGGGATAATCGATGAGCAGTTCTTC.

This clone was seen only once. The DNA of the CDR3 is TGTGCCAGCAGCCTGGGACAGGGGAATGGTAATGAGCAGTTCTTC. Its protein is CASSLGQGNGNEQFF. The chain has TRBV7-8 and TRBJ2-1, with TRBD1 identical over 10 bases. The CDR3 extends over 15 amino acids. The J segment lost 7 bases and the V segment lost 5 bases, leaving 8 bases of the junction unmatched. Germline V gene sequence: CDR1 SGHVS, CDR2 FQNEAQ.

The rearrangement links TRBV5-4 to TRBJ1-1; 9 nucleotides line up with TRBD1. Trimming took 2 bases from V and 6 from J; bases not matched to a gene: 5. This CDR3 is built from 14 residues. Germline CDR1 is SGHNT and CDR2 is YYREEE (reference sequence). CDR3 loop: CASSFFTGGSEAFF. For the CDR3, the DNA is TGTGCCAGCAGCTTTTTCACAGGGGGCTCTGAAGCTTTCTTT. The variable domain in full, completed from reference TRBV5-4 and TRBJ1-1, reads ETGVTQSPTHLIKTRGQQVTLRCSSQSGHNTVSWYQQALGQGPQFIFQYYREEENGRGNFPPRFSGLQFPNYSSELNVNALELDDSALYLCASSFFTGGSEAFFGQGTRLTVV.

The gene calls are TRBV9 and TRBJ2-3, with 13 bases matching TRBD2. Germline lookup yields CDR1 SGDLS and CDR2 YYNGEE. The CDR3 consists of 15 residues. V lost 3 bases to trimming and J lost 4 bases; unmatched junction nucleotides: 2. CDR3 region: CASSDGLAGADTQYF. The CDR3, as DNA: TGTGCCAGCAGCGACGGACTAGCGGGAGCAGATACGCAGTATTTT.

The chain links TRBV10-1 to TRBJ2-7; 7 nucleotides agree with TRBD2. Germline V CDR1 and CDR2: WNHNN, SYGVQD (reference sequence). This CDR3 contains 15 residues. Unmatched junction bases numbered 9, after V lost 7 bases and J lost 0 bases. The CDR3 DNA reads as TGCGCCAGCACCCTAGTGGCGGGGGACTCCTACGAGCAGTACTTC. Amino acid sequence: CASTLVAGDSYEQYF.

This chain joins TRBV7-6 and TRBJ1-1; D possibly corresponds to TRBD1 (5 bases). V lost 6 bases, J lost 0 bases, and 8 bases lay in between. Germline V gene lookup returns CDR1 SGHVS and CDR2 FNYEAQ. The CDR3 is 13 residues long. This CDR3 is CASRGGVNTEAFF. The CDR3 DNA reads as TGTGCCAGCAGAGGAGGGGTGAACACTGAAGCTTTCTTT. Combining the CDR3 with reference TRBV7-6 and TRBJ1-1 gives the whole variable domain GAGVSQSPRYKVTKRGQDVALRCDPISGHVSLYWYRQALGQGPEFLTYFNYEAQQDKSGLPNDRFSAERPEGSISTLTIQRTEQRDSAMYRCASRGGVNTEAFFGQGTRLTVV.

The chain joins TRBV5-1 to TRBJ2-7, with TRBD1 as a possible D gene (5 bases). CDR1 is SGHRS and CDR2 is YFSETQ in the germline V gene. The CDR3 contains 13 residues. V was pared by 5 bases and J by 6 bases, with 15 bases between. Here the CDR3 reads CASRPDSLGEQYF. CDR3 DNA: TGCGCCAGCAGACCAGACAGCCTGGGCGAGCAGTACTTC.

The chain recombines TRBV9 with TRBJ2-1; 8 positions match TRBD2. The CDR3 is 16 residues long. Germline trimming cut 0 bases from V and 6 bases from J; bases unmatched to any gene: 8. Germline V gene lookup returns CDR1 SGDLS and CDR2 YYNGEE. The CDR3 protein is CASSVAPELAVNEQFF. The CDR3 DNA sequence: TGTGCCAGCAGCGTAGCTCCAGAACTAGCGGTCAATGAGCAGTTCTTC.

This clone is labeled as medium-sized (0.01 to 0.1%). This rearrangement joins TRBV13 to TRBJ2-1; 7 nucleotides match TRBD2. The CDR3 is 15 residues long. CDR1 and CDR2 from the germline V gene are PRHDT and FYEKMQ (reference sequence). Trimming at V came to 1 base and at J to 3 bases, leaving 3 bases not matched to a gene. The CDR3 bases are TGTGCCAGCAGCTTAGAGGGAGGGGACTACAATGAGCAGTTCTTC. Translating gives CASSLEGGDYNEQFF.

This rearrangement joins TRBV6-6 to TRBJ1-6, with a weak D call TRBD1 (5 bases). V was pared by 5 bases and J by 7 bases, with 18 bases between. The CDR3 has 16 amino acids. Germline V lookup: CDR1 MNHNY, CDR2 SVGAGI (reference sequence). CDR3 residues: CASSILGGAGNSPLHF. CDR3 coding DNA: TGTGCCAGCAGTATTCTGGGTGGGGCTGGGAATTCACCCCTCCACTTT.

This chain uses TRBV7-3 with TRBJ2-1; 7 bases align to TRBD2. J gave up 9 bases and V 3 bases, and 5 bases lay outside the gene matches. Germline assignment: CDR1 SGHTA and CDR2 FQGTGA. CDR3 length: 13 amino acids. CDR3 residues: CASSLTGGSEQFF. CDR3 nucleotides: TGTGCCAGCAGCTTGACGGGAGGATCTGAGCAGTTCTTC.

The V call is TRBV9, the J call TRBJ2-3; 11 positions agree with TRBD2. V shed 5 bases, J shed 1 base, and the junction held 6 bases outside the gene matches. The CDR3 runs 16 residues. From germline, CDR1 is SGDLS and CDR2 YYNGEE. CDR3 in amino acids: CASSAIAGGGTDTQYF. The CDR3 region has the DNA TGTGCCAGCAGTGCAATAGCGGGAGGGGGCACAGATACGCAGTATTTT.

V and J are TRBV29-1 and TRBJ1-2; 7 bases are a match to TRBD1. Germline CDR1 and CDR2: SQVTM and ANQGSEA. V was clipped by 5 bases and J by 4 bases; unmatched bases: 7. The CDR3 has 13 amino acids. The CDR3 coding sequence is TGCAGCGTTACGAAAACAGGGGCCTATGGCTACACCTTC. Its translation: CSVTKTGAYGYTF.

J is TRBJ2-2 and V is TRBV4-2, with TRBD2 identical over 8 bases. V lost 0 bases, J lost 6 bases, and 6 bases stayed unmatched. The CDR3 has 16 residues. In germline, CDR1 is LGHNA, CDR2 YNFKEQ. The CDR3 protein is CASSQEKAGGAGELFF. Written as DNA, the CDR3 is TGTGCCAGCAGCCAAGAGAAGGCGGGAGGCGCCGGGGAGCTGTTTTTT.

V gene TRBV4-1 combines with J gene TRBJ2-2, with a tentative D call TRBD2 (5 bases). This CDR3 contains 13 residues. Per the germline V gene, CDR1 is MGHRA and CDR2 is YSYEKL. V was trimmed by 2 bases and J by 8 bases, leaving 9 bases between them. The CDR3 is CASSQRTGGELFF. CDR3 bases: TGCGCCAGCAGCCAACGGACTGGAGGGGAGCTGTTTTTT.

J is TRBJ2-5 and V is TRBV19; no firm D call. The CDR3 is 16 residues long. The V end lost 3 bases, the J end lost 0 bases, and 14 bases lay between the germline ends. Germline V CDR1 and CDR2: LNHDA, SQIVND (reference sequence). The CDR3 region has the DNA TGTGCCAGTAGTATTGAGAAAAATCCGTACCAAGAGACCCAGTACTTC. It encodes CASSIEKNPYQETQYF.

V usage is TRBV5-6 and J usage is TRBJ2-2, with 9 bases lining up with TRBD1. Germline V gives CDR1 SGHDT, CDR2 YYEEEE. J gave up 4 bases and V 4 bases, and 2 bases lay outside the gene matches. The CDR3 sequence is 14 residues long. The CDR3 DNA is TGTGCCAGCAGCCGGACAGGGGTCACCGGGGAGCTGTTTTTT. This codes for CASSRTGVTGELFF.

This CDR3 is CASSLGTGTSGANEQFF. As DNA, the CDR3 is TGTGCCAGCAGCTTAGGGACCGGGACTAGCGGGGCAAATGAGCAGTTCTTC. The chain recombines TRBV7-6 with TRBJ2-1, with 13 bases that match TRBD2. The germline CDR1 and CDR2 sequences are SGHVS and FNYEAQ. V lost 1 base to trimming and J lost 7 bases; unmatched junction nucleotides: 7. This CDR3 has 17 residues.

The chain couples TRBV6-6 to TRBJ1-5; 8 nucleotides align to TRBD1. The CDR3 length is 14 residues. Per the germline V gene, CDR1 is MNHNY and CDR2 is SVGAGI (reference sequence). The junction had 10 bases not matched to a gene; V was cut back by 8 bases and J by 7 bases. CDR3 sequence: CASLGQGARQPQHF. Here the CDR3 DNA reads TGTGCCAGCCTTGGGCAGGGGGCCAGACAGCCCCAGCATTTT.